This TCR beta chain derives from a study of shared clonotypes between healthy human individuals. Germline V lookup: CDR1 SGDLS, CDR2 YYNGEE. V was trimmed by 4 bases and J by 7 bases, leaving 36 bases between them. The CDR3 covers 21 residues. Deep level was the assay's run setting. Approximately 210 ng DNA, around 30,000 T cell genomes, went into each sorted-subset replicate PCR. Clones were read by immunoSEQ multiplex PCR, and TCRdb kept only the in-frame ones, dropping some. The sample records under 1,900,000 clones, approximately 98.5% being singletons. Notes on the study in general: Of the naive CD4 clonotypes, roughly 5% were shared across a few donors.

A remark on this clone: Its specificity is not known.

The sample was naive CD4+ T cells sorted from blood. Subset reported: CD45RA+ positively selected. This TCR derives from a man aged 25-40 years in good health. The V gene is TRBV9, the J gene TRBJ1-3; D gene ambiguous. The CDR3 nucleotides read TGTGCCAGCAGCCCATCCCGTGACGGCTTCTTGCGGAGAGAGGAGTCTAACACCATATATTTT. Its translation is CASSPSRDGFLRREESNTIYF. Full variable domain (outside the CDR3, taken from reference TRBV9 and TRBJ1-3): DSGVTQTPKHLITATGQRVTLRCSPRSGDLSVYWYQQSLDQGLQFLIQYYNGEERAKGNILERFSAQQFPDLHSELNLSSLELGDSALYFCASSPSRDGFLRREESNTIYFGEGSWLTVV.